This T cell receptor beta chain came from a study of CD4 T cells in relation to SARS-CoV-2 and coronaviruses. Turning to the study itself: Crossreactive spike epitopes shared across donors were mapped to their HLA restriction.

CD4+ T cells from unexposed donors were obtained before the COVID-19 pandemic (2011-2018). After about 10 days of culture, CD4+ T cells were isolated. Unexposed-donor CD4+ T cells were probed with SARS-CoV-2 S/N and four cold-coronavirus spikes, cells permitting. Using immunoSEQ multiplex PCR, the repertoire was profiled, and TCRdb retains in-frame clones only, with some absent. The data show about 19,000 clones, 77% seen once. This clone was seen a few times. Its specificity is not known. V lost 4 bases to trimming and J lost 5 bases, with 19 bases between them. Germline CDR1 is SGHRS and CDR2 is YFSETQ. The CDR3 loop spans 16 amino acids.

The sequenced sample consisted of CD4+ T cells from PBMCs, cultured in vitro. The TCR sequence derives from a human donor in good health. The rearrangement uses TRBV5-1 and TRBJ2-1; maybe TRBD2 (6 bases). For the CDR3, the DNA is TGCGCCAGCAGCCAGTTACTAGCTACGATAGACAATGAGCAGTTCTTC. Amino acids: CASSQLLATIDNEQFF.